The entry below describes one T cell receptor (beta chain). TCRdb independently ran MiXCR on the 5' RACE reads; one entry per CDR3 protein. This table holds about 210,000 distinct CDR3 sequences, about 10% found once. The entry originates in a study of T-cell memory formation after mild COVID-19. The sample comprised PBMCs or a T cell subset sorted from them (not recorded which). The source is a man younger than 35 who had mild COVID-19 (a few samples of this study predate the infection). Cell type and time point are not known.

CDR3 in DNA: TGTGCCACCAGTGACCCGTTTGGGGGCACAGATACGCAGTATTTT. As protein: CATSDPFGGTDTQYF. The V call is TRBV24-1, the J call TRBJ2-3; no reliable D call. V was pared by 4 bases and J by 1 base, with 11 bases between. The CDR3 has 15 amino acids. From germline, CDR1 is KGHDR and CDR2 SFDVKD.